Below, one TCR beta chain is given with its context. Its cognate antigen is unknown. The data originate from a study of cytomegalovirus exposure and HLA in healthy donors. General study results and limits: V- and J-gene trimming in TCR beta was tied to a missense DCLRE1C variant by an analysis performed later.

PCR was performed using 60 Vbeta and 13 Jbeta primers. The table came from immunoSEQ multiplex PCR; TCRdb's copy has only in-frame clones and leaves some out. The sample lists just over 200,000 clones; approximately 79% were seen once. The CDR3 runs to 14 residues. The ends lost 6 bases at V and 11 bases at J; junction bases unmatched: 15. The V gene's germline CDR1 is MNHNS and CDR2 SASEGT. Input material: PBMCs. The clonotype originates from a man aged 50-59 years in good health and CMV-seronegative. The V call is TRBV6-1, the J call TRBJ2-5, with 7 bases identical to TRBD1. CDR3 DNA: TGTGCCAGCAGCGTGGACCAGGGGGTGTCGGAGCAGTACTTC. This codes for CASSVDQGVSEQYF.